This T cell receptor (beta chain) was identified in a study of shared clonotypes between healthy human individuals. Study-wide results and limits: Rarefaction showed that sequencing of sorted subsets was incomplete (despite large depth). Non-shared clonotypes had lower generation probabilities than clonotypes shared by all four sorted-subset donors. Naive subsets tended to show greater estimated richness than memory subsets.

The naive CD8 population came from CD45RO-negative cells selected for CCR7, without terminally differentiated effector memory CD45RA+ cells. Every subset had its genomic DNA shared out evenly among several immunoSEQ plates. Method: immunoSEQ multiplex PCR; TCRdb's copy keeps in-frame clones and lacks some. The repertoire holds 760,000 or so clones, with 96% as singletons. As to this clone: The target antigen is unknown.

The sequencing sample was made of naive CD8+ T cells sorted from blood. The receptor comes from a man aged 25-45 years in good health.

The CDR3 here is CASSWETSGREYNEQFF. The CDR3 DNA reads as TGTGCCAGCAGCTGGGAGACTAGCGGGAGGGAATACAATGAGCAGTTCTTC. The genes are TRBV7-6 and TRBJ2-1, with 14 positions matching TRBD2. Germline CDR1 and CDR2: SGHVS and FNYEAQ. The CDR3 loop spans 17 amino acids. V was pared by 4 bases and J by 4 bases, with 6 bases of the junction left unmatched.